This TCR beta chain emerged from a study of CD8+ T cells in alopecia areata. Germline V CDR1 and CDR2: SGHRS, YFSETQ. The CDR3 loop spans 18 amino acids. V was clipped by 1 base and J by 4 bases; unmatched bases: 12. Isolated RNA was reverse transcribed into cDNA used as the sequencing template. Some clones are missing from TCRdb's copy, which holds only in-frame ones; the method was immunoSEQ multiplex PCR. The profile shows fewer than 200,000 clones, about 60% of them singletons. Remarks on this clone: Antigen unknown.

Treatment here: oral pan-JAK inhibitor, 5-10 mg twice daily. Study conclusions and caveats: The study found tofacitinib significantly decreased scalp clonality and expanded CD8+ clones among the top 100. Only a single nonresponder existed, so baseline CD8+ expansion links stay unclear. Tofacitinib did not eliminate many expanded lesional clones from scalp or blood.

The V call is TRBV5-1, the J call TRBJ2-2; 8 bases align to TRBD1. The material was CD8+ T cells sorted from blood, obtained at week 24, from a patient treated with tofacitinib. This clonotype originated in a human donor with alopecia areata. Here the CDR3 DNA reads TGCGCCAGCAGCTTGAGGTCAGGGGGCTCCCTGGCCACCGGGGAGCTGTTTTTT. Residues: CASSLRSGGSLATGELFF.